The 25 T cell receptor beta chains listed next were all sequenced from one sample in a study of regulatory T cells in long-lasting Graves disease. Time point here: persistent/refractory GD, antithyroid drugs over 5 years with positive TRAb. The TCR library was made from RNA that had been extracted from PBMCs in TRIzol. Arm-PCR of CDR3 regions and iRepertoire HTBI primers were used to build TCR beta libraries. TCRdb fed the multiplex PCR reads into MiXCR, producing one record per CDR3 protein. The data hold around 400,000 distinct CDR3 sequences, with 21% observed a single time. This sample comprised peripheral blood mononuclear cells (PBMCs), obtained when the disease was refractory, from a patient treated with antithyroid drugs. The receptors come from a female donor with Graves disease.

This clonotype was counted at least ten times. The chain recombines TRBV19 with TRBJ1-2; D unclear. The V end was cut by 8 bases, the J end by 0 bases, with 22 bases between. The CDR3 consists of 17 residues. Looked up from germline, CDR1 is LNHDA and CDR2 is SQIVND (reference sequence). The CDR3 DNA reads TGTGCCAGTCGCTCCATCACAGACGCCCGAGCTAACTATGGCTACACCTTC. Its translation is CASRSITDARANYGYTF.

This clonotype turned up a few times. The V and J genes are TRBV27 and TRBJ2-4; D ambiguous. V gave up 5 bases and J gave up 2 bases, with 10 bases separating them. CDR3 length: 14 residues. Germline V gives CDR1 MNHEY, CDR2 SMNVEV (reference sequence). The chain's CDR3 is CASSPFDSKNIQYF. The DNA for the CDR3 is TGTGCCAGCAGTCCCTTCGACTCCAAAAACATTCAGTACTTC.

This clonotype came up many times. The rearrangement links TRBV12-3 or TRBV12-4 to TRBJ2-7; 7 nucleotides match TRBD1. V was pared by 6 bases and J by 3 bases, with 5 bases of the junction left unmatched. This CDR3 comprises 13 residues. CDR3 in amino acids: CASRAGQVYEQYF. DNA for the CDR3: TGTGCCAGCAGGGCCGGACAGGTCTACGAGCAGTACTTC.

This clonotype has more than one count but fewer than ten. The chain couples TRBV20-1 to TRBJ2-7; TRBD2 agrees at 8 bases. Trimming took 0 bases from V and 4 from J; bases not matched to a gene: 17. Germline V CDR1 and CDR2: DFQATT, SNEGSKA (reference sequence). The CDR3 is 18 amino acids. CDR3 loop: CSARDEFYSGTPGYEQYF. CDR3 nucleotides: TGCAGTGCTAGAGACGAGTTTTATAGCGGGACCCCAGGTTACGAGCAGTACTTC.

The chain is built from TRBV12-3 or TRBV12-4 and TRBJ1-4; D unclear. V was trimmed by 2 bases and J by 0 bases, leaving 19 bases between them. The length of the CDR3 is 19 residues. As DNA, the CDR3 is TGTGCCAGCAGTTTAATCGACCGGCTGGACGGCTCAACTAATGAAAAACTGTTTTTT. It translates to CASSLIDRLDGSTNEKLFF.

This clonotype was found many times. This sequence joins TRBV28 and TRBJ1-2, with D tentatively TRBD1 (5 bases). V was clipped by 5 bases and J by 1 base, with 8 bases between them. Per the germline V gene, CDR1 is MDHEN and CDR2 is SYDVKM. This CDR3 is 13 amino acids long. The DNA for the CDR3 is TGTGCCAGCAGTGCGGACAATAACTATGGCTACACCTTC. Its protein is CASSADNNYGYTF.

The V gene is TRBV11-2, the J gene TRBJ2-1; 8 bases align to TRBD2. The ends lost 3 bases at V and 7 bases at J; junction bases unmatched: 2. The CDR3 is 13 residues long. Germline CDR1 and CDR2: SGHAT and FQNNGV. This CDR3 reads CASSFGGANEQFF. CDR3 sequence (DNA): TGTGCCAGCAGCTTCGGGGGGGCGAATGAGCAGTTCTTC.

This clonotype was observed a few times. A junction end diverges from the germline sequence, so it may reflect a read error. The genes are TRBV4-1 and TRBJ1-2, with 9 bases that match TRBD1. Germline lookup yields CDR1 MGHRA and CDR2 YSYEKL. CDR3 length: 16 residues. CDR3 sequence reads: CASSQGNDRGFYGYTF. The CDR3 bases are TGCGCCAGCAGTCAAGGAAACGACAGGGGGTTCTATGGCTACACCTTC.

In its sample, this clonotype was seen many times. The V gene is TRBV28, the J gene TRBJ2-7, with 7 bases aligning to TRBD1. This CDR3 has 15 amino acids. The germline CDR1 and CDR2 sequences are MDHEN and SYDVKM. The trim removed 3 bases at V and 4 bases at J, leaving 9 bases unmatched. The CDR3 sequence: CASSFGQEPGYEQYF. The DNA of the CDR3 is TGTGCCAGCAGTTTTGGACAGGAACCTGGATACGAGCAGTACTTC.

This clonotype was observed a handful of times. The gene calls are TRBV5-6 and TRBJ2-7; TRBD1 might be the D (6 bases). This CDR3 is built from 14 residues. CDR1 and CDR2 (germline): SGHDT, YYEEEE. Between the trimmed V and J ends, which lost 1 base and 6 bases, there was a span of 14 bases. The CDR3: CASSLLDSAFEQYF. The DNA of the CDR3 is TGTGCCAGCAGCTTGTTGGACAGCGCGTTCGAGCAGTACTTC.

This clonotype has a count of ten or more. The V gene is TRBV10-3, the J gene TRBJ2-5; D gene uncertain. Trimming left V 0 bases short and J 2 bases short, with 10 bases between. This CDR3 has 15 residues. Germline values: CDR1 ENHRY, CDR2 SYGVKD. The CDR3 region has the DNA TGTGCCATCAGTGAGTCGAACGGAAAACAAGAGACCCAGTACTTC. This translates into CAISESNGKQETQYF.

The V gene is TRBV19, the J gene TRBJ1-1; 10 bases map to TRBD1. The CDR3 runs 15 residues. Germline V gene sequence: CDR1 LNHDA, CDR2 SQIVND (reference sequence). With V trimmed by 6 bases and J by 3 bases, 7 bases remained unmatched. The CDR3 spells CASREGQGVYTEAFF. CDR3 bases: TGTGCCAGTAGAGAAGGACAGGGGGTGTACACTGAAGCTTTCTTT.

This clonotype came up many times. The rearrangement uses TRBV11-2 and TRBJ2-2; D unresolved. Trimming cost V 7 bases and J 0 bases, with 9 bases left between them. The CDR3 has 14 amino acids. Germline V gene lookup returns CDR1 SGHAT and CDR2 FQNNGV. The CDR3 loop reads CASKEAPNTGELFF. The CDR3 bases are TGTGCCAGCAAAGAAGCCCCGAACACCGGGGAGCTGTTTTTT.

This clonotype was seen ten or more times. The chain uses TRBV28 and TRBJ1-5, with D uncertain. The germline gives CDR1 MDHEN, CDR2 SYDVKM. There are 13 residues in the CDR3. V shed 3 bases and J shed 5 bases, with 8 bases lying between them. This CDR3 is CASSFQLDQPQHF. In DNA form, the CDR3 reads TGTGCCAGCAGTTTCCAGTTAGATCAGCCCCAGCATTTT.

There are a few counts of this clonotype. The gene calls are TRBV28 and TRBJ2-3; TRBD2 aligns across 7 bases. Germline values: CDR1 MDHEN, CDR2 SYDVKM. This CDR3 is built from 14 residues. V dropped 5 bases and J dropped 2; count of bases not matched to a gene: 4. The CDR3 region is CASSPSGDTDTQYF. CDR3 bases: TGTGCCAGCAGTCCCAGCGGGGACACAGATACGCAGTATTTT.

In its sample, this clonotype was seen a few times. The chain has TRBV7-9 and TRBJ1-1; no reliable D call. Trimming left V 4 bases short and J 0 bases short, with 12 bases between. The CDR3 has 15 residues. CDR1 SEHNR and CDR2 FQNEAQ come from the germline V gene (reference sequence). CDR3 bases: TGTGCCAGCAGCTCCCAGAGCGGAATGAACACTGAAGCTTTCTTT. Its translation is CASSSQSGMNTEAFF.

This clonotype was recorded a few times. The V gene is TRBV9, the J gene TRBJ1-2; no firm D call. The CDR3 covers 11 residues. Germline lookup yields CDR1 SGDLS and CDR2 YYNGEE. The V gene lost 4 bases and the J gene lost 6 bases, with 7 bases spanning the gap. The CDR3 DNA reads as TGTGCCAGCAGCTCGGAGGATGGCTACACCTTC. Encoded protein: CASSSEDGYTF. Full variable domain (remainder filled in from reference TRBV9 and TRBJ1-2): DSGVTQTPKHLITATGQRVTLRCSPRSGDLSVYWYQQSLDQGLQFLIQYYNGEERAKGNILERFSAQQFPDLHSELNLSSLELGDSALYFCASSSEDGYTFGSGTRLTVV.

Only a few counts were recorded for this clonotype. The chain combines TRBV27 with TRBJ2-3; tentative D call: TRBD2 (5 bases). This CDR3 has 15 residues. V was clipped by 6 bases and J by 4 bases, with 17 bases between them. The germline gives CDR1 MNHEY, CDR2 SMNVEV (reference sequence). The CDR3 DNA reads TGTGCCAGCAGCCGAACTAGGATTGGGGCAGATACGCAGTATTTT. Amino acids: CASSRTRIGADTQYF.

This clonotype was detected ten times or more. This rearrangement joins TRBV5-1 to TRBJ2-7; unclear D gene. The ends were cut back, 10 bases at V and 3 bases at J, with 11 bases in the middle. CDR1 and CDR2 (germline): SGHRS, YFSETQ. CDR3 length equals 11 residues. CDR3 in amino acids: CASRDGYEQYF. CDR3 sequence (DNA): TGCGCCTCCAGAGACGGCTACGAGCAGTACTTC.

Of note for this clonotype: Sequence at one end of the junction differs from germline and may be a read error. CDR3 protein: CSVEGPGKGYGQYF. In DNA, the CDR3 is TGCAGCGTTGAAGGGCCAGGCAAGGGCTACGGGCAGTACTTC. V usage is TRBV29-1 and J usage is TRBJ2-7, with D uncertain. The CDR3 has 14 residues. From germline, CDR1 is SQVTM and CDR2 ANQGSEA.

This clonotype was picked up many times. The chain links TRBV20-1 to TRBJ1-2, with a tentative D call TRBD1 (5 bases). Germline CDR1 is DFQATT and CDR2 is SNEGSKA (reference sequence). V was shortened by 7 bases and J by 5 bases, with 8 bases between the two germline ends. The CDR3 runs to 10 residues. The CDR3 coding sequence is TGCAGTGATGGGGCTTATGGCTACACCTTC. Translating gives CSDGAYGYTF.

This clonotype was seen at least ten times. The chain links TRBV28 to TRBJ2-6, with a possible D match to TRBD1 (6 bases). The CDR3 consists of 15 residues. V lost 5 bases to trimming and J lost 4 bases, with 12 bases between them. Germline CDR1 reads MDHEN; CDR2 reads SYDVKM. CDR3 DNA: TGTGCCAGCAGTCAAGGGGGACCCGGGGCCAACGTCCTGACTTTC. The encoded protein is CASSQGGPGANVLTF.

This clonotype was seen only once. J is TRBJ2-2 and V is TRBV7-3; a possible D gene is TRBD1 (6 bases). This CDR3 has 14 residues. V was shortened by 3 bases and J by 5 bases, with 10 bases between the two germline ends. Germline V gives CDR1 SGHTA, CDR2 FQGTGA. The CDR3 coding sequence is TGTGCCAGCAGCTTTACTCAGGGGACCGGGGAGCTGTTTTTT. Translating gives CASSFTQGTGELFF.

This clonotype was seen ten or more times. The chain is built from TRBV12-3 or TRBV12-4 and TRBJ2-5; no clear D gene. The ends were cut back, 3 bases at V and 7 bases at J, with 12 bases in the middle. The CDR3 length is 13 residues. This CDR3 is CASSFLTGGTQYF. In DNA, the CDR3 is TGTGCCAGCAGTTTTTTGACCGGCGGGACCCAGTACTTC.

This clonotype appeared many times. The V and J genes are TRBV2 and TRBJ2-2; D perhaps matches TRBD2 (6 bases). The CDR3 extends over 16 amino acids. Germline V gives CDR1 SNHLY, CDR2 FYNNEI. The germline V and J ends were trimmed by 6 bases and 4 bases, with 18 bases remaining between them. Here the CDR3 DNA reads TGTGCCAGCAGCGGAAGGAGGGGCGTGAGCACCGGGGAGCTGTTTTTT. Translating gives CASSGRRGVSTGELFF.